This record covers a single TCR beta chain. What it binds is not known. This may come from a read error, since a much larger clone is one base off. These data belong to a study of T cells in Graves' hyperthyroidism and ophthalmopathy. Study-wide points: Ophthalmopathy onset followed model prediction by a median around 6.6 months. Most clonotypes expanded in the thyroid (above 0.001) were also present in blood.

With duration under 3 months, ophthalmopathy was active: Clinical Activity Score at least 3, NOSPECS at least 4. Researchers barred patients who had uncontrolled infection, other autoimmune disease, pregnancy or lactation. The TCR beta CDR3 regions underwent amplification using RNA transcripts as the source. During a first-round RT-PCR of the TCR CDR3, the HTBI primer set was used. Via MiXCR, TCRdb re-called the multiplex PCR reads, giving one row per CDR3 protein. The sample yields a few hundred thousand distinct CDR3 sequences, more than 15% seen once. The TCR originated in a woman aged 40 to 49 with Graves' ophthalmopathy. The sample consisted of blood.

The CDR3 spells CASSAQGSSSGEPFF. CDR3 nucleotide sequence: TGTGCCAGCAGTGCCCAGGGATCCTCCTCCGGGGAGCCGTTTTTT. This chain links TRBV2 with TRBJ2-2; D may be TRBD1 or TRBD2 (5 bases each). Germline values: CDR1 SNHLY, CDR2 FYNNEI. The CDR3 is made up of 15 amino acids.